The entry that follows covers one TCR beta chain sequence. This entry is derived from a study of identical twins. The V gene lost 5 bases and the J gene lost 11 bases, with 15 bases spanning the gap. Germline-derived CDR1 and CDR2 are SEHNR and FQNEAQ (reference sequence). The CDR3 loop spans 12 amino acids. Each CDR3 protein is one row after TCRdb ran MiXCR on the 5' RACE reads. The data show 1.5 million to 2 million distinct CDR3 sequences, 32% seen once. Sequencing was performed on cord blood. The TCR sequence derives from a newborn girl in good health. The chain is built from TRBV7-9 and TRBJ2-5, with D unresolved. CDR3 residues: CASSPTNFEQYF. In DNA, the CDR3 is TGTGCCAGCAGCCCGACGAACTTTGAGCAGTACTTC.